These 7 T cell receptor beta chains share one sample of origin, sequenced in a study of blood T cell repertoires in COVID-19. Sequencing was performed with immunoSEQ multiplex PCR; in TCRdb, only in-frame clones are kept and a portion is missing. The sample includes a few hundred thousand clones, 90% seen only once; the top ten take around 1%. The sequencing input was peripheral blood. The receptors were gathered from a middle-aged woman with COVID-19, enrolled during active disease.

This clone was observed a single time. The J gene is TRBJ2-5, the V gene TRBV24-1, with 8 nucleotides matching TRBD1. The trim removed 6 bases at V and 3 bases at J, leaving 8 bases unmatched. Germline lookup yields CDR1 KGHDR and CDR2 SFDVKD. CDR3 length equals 15 residues. The CDR3 DNA reads TGTGCCACCAGTAACAGGGGGGCCCGGGAAGAGACCCAGTACTTC. This encodes CATSNRGAREETQYF.

The sample holds a few counts of this clone. The CDR3 region has the DNA TGTGCCAGCAGCTTGGCACAGAGACCGAACACTGAAGCTTTCTTT. It yields the protein CASSLAQRPNTEAFF. The chain carries TRBV5-4 and TRBJ1-1; D remains ambiguous. Between the trimmed V and J ends, which lost 0 bases and 1 base, there was a span of 10 bases. The CDR3 spans 15 residues. Germline-derived CDR1 and CDR2 are SGHNT and YYREEE (reference sequence).

CDR3 sequence reads: CASSIAGGENYGYTF. CDR3 sequence (DNA): TGTGCCAGTAGTATAGCAGGGGGCGAGAACTATGGCTACACCTTC. The chain is built from TRBV19 and TRBJ1-2, with 8 bases that match TRBD1. The CDR3 has 15 residues. Germline V lookup: CDR1 LNHDA, CDR2 SQIVND (reference sequence). After removal of 1 base from V and 2 bases from J, the junction contained 3 bases not matched to a gene.

This chain joins TRBV28 and TRBJ2-2, with D maybe TRBD1 (5 bases). CDR3 length equals 16 residues. The V gene lost 2 bases and the J gene lost 1 base, with 11 bases spanning the gap. Germline V gives CDR1 MDHEN, CDR2 SYDVKM. The CDR3 nucleotides are TGTGCCAGCAGTTTAGTCGGCCAGGGGAACACCGGGGAGCTGTTTTTT. As protein: CASSLVGQGNTGELFF.

The chain combines TRBV18 with TRBJ1-6; 7 bases line up with TRBD1. Germline assignment: CDR1 KGHSH and CDR2 LQKENI. The junction had 1 base not matched to a gene; V was cut back by 0 bases and J by 8 bases. The CDR3 contains 14 residues. CDR3 amino acids: CASSPPGGYSPLHF. In nucleotides, the CDR3 is TGTGCCAGCTCACCACCAGGGGGCTATTCACCCCTCCACTTT.

V usage is TRBV6-5 and J usage is TRBJ1-2, with 7 bases lining up with TRBD1. The CDR3 runs to 14 residues. Trimming at V came to 10 bases and at J to 2 bases, leaving 10 bases not matched to a gene. CDR1 is MNHEY, CDR2 SVGAGI, per germline. The CDR3 loop is CATLSGTDNYGYTF. The CDR3 nucleotides are TGTGCCACCCTCTCGGGGACAGACAACTATGGCTACACCTTC.

The CDR3 is CAWAYRGWDGYTF. The CDR3 DNA reads as TGTGCCTGGGCATACAGGGGGTGGGATGGCTACACCTTC. The V call is TRBV30, the J call TRBJ1-2, with TRBD1 identical over 8 bases. From germline, CDR1 is GTSNPN and CDR2 SVGIG (reference sequence). CDR3 length equals 13 residues. V lost 5 bases to trimming and J lost 6 bases; unmatched junction nucleotides: 8.